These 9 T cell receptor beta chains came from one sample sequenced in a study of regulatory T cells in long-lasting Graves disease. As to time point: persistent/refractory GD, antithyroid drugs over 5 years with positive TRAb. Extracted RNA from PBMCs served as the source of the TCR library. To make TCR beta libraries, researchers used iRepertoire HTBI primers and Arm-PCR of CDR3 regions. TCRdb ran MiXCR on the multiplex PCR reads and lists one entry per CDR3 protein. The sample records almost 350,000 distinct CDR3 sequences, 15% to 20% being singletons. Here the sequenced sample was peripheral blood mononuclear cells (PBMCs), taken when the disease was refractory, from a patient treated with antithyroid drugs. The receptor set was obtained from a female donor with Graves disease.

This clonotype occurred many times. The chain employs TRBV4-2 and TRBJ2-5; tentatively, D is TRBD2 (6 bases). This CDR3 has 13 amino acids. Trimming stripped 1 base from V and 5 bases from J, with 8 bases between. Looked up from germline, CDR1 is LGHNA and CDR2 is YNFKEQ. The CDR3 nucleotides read TGTGCCAGCAGCCAAGCGGGGGACGAGACCCAGTACTTC. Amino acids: CASSQAGDETQYF.

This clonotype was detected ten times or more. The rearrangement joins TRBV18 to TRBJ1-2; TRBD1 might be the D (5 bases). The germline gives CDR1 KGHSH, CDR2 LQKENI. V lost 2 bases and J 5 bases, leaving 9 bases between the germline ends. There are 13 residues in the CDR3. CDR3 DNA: TGTGCCAGCTCACCAGAGAGGGGATATGGCTACACCTTC. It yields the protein CASSPERGYGYTF.

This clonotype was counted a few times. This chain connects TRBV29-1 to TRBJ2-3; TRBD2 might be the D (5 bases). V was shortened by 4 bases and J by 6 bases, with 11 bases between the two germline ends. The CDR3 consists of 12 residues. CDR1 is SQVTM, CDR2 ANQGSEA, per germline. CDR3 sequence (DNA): TGCAGCGTTGTAAAGGGAGCCGATACGCAGTATTTT. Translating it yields CSVVKGADTQYF.

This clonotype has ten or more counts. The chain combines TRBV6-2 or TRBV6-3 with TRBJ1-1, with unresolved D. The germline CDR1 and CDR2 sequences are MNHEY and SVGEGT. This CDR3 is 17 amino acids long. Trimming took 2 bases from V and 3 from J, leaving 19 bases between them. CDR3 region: CASSYRSLAASYTEAFF. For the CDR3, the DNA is TGTGCCAGCAGTTACCGCTCATTGGCAGCCAGTTACACTGAAGCTTTCTTT.

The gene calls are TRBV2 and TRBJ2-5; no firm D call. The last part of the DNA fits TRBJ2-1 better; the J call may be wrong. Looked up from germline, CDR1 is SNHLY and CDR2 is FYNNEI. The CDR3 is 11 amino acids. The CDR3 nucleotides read TGTGCCAGCAGGGATATGGTTGAGCAGTTCTTC. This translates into CASRDMVEQFF.

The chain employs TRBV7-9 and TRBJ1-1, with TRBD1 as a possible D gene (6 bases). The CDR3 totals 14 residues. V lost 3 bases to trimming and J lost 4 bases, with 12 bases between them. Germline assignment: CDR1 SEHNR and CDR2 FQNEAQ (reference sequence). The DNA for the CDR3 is TGTGCCAGCAGCTTGGGTTACAGGGCCACTGAAGCTTTCTTT. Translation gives CASSLGYRATEAFF.

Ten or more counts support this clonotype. The CDR3 DNA follows: TGCAGTGCTATCGCCTCTAGCAATCAGCCCCAGCATTTT. This encodes CSAIASSNQPQHF. The chain recombines TRBV20-1 with TRBJ1-5; D is unclear. CDR1 is DFQATT, CDR2 SNEGSKA, per germline (reference sequence). V lost 4 bases, J lost 0 bases, and 7 bases lay in between. There are 13 residues in the CDR3.

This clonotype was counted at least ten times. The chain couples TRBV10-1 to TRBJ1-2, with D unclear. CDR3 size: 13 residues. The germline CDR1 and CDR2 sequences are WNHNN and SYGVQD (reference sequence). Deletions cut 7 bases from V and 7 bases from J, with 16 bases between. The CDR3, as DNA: TGCGCCAGCACCCTTTTTTCGCCGATTGGCTACACCTTC. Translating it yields CASTLFSPIGYTF.

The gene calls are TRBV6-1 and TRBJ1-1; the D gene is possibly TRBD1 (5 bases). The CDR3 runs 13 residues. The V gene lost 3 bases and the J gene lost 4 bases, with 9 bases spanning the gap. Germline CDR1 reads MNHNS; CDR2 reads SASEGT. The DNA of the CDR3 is TGTGCCAGCAGTGACAGGGCGGGCACTGAAGCTTTCTTT. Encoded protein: CASSDRAGTEAFF.